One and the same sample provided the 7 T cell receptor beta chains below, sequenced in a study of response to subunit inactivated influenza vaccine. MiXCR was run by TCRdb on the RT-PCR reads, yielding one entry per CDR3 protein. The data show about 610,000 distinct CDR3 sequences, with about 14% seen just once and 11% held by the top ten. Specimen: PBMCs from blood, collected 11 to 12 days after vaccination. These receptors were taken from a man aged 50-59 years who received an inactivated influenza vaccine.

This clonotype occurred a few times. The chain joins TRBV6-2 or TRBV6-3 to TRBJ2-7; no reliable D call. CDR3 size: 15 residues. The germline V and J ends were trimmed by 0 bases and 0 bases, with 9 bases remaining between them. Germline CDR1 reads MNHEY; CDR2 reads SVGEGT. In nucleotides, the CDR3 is TGTGCCAGCAGTTACTCGTCCGAGAGCTCCTACGAGCAGTACTTC. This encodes CASSYSSESSYEQYF.

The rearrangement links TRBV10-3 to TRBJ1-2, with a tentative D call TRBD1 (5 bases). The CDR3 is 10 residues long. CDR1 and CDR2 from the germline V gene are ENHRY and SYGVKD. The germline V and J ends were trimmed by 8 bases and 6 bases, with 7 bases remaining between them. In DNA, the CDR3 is TGTGCCATCGGGGGGAATGGCTACACCTTC. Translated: CAIGGNGYTF.

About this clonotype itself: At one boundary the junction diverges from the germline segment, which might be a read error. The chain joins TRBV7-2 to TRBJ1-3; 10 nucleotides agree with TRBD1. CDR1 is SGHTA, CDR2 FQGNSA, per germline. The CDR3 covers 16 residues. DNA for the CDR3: TGTGCCAGCAGCTTACGACAGGGGGCGGCTGGAAACACCATCTATTTT. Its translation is CASSLRQGAAGNTIYF. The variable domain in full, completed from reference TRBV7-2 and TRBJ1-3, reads GAGVSQSPSNKVTEKGKDVELRCDPISGHTALYWYRQSLGQGLEFLIYFQGNSAPDKSGLPSDRFSAERTGGSVSTLTIQRTQQEDSAVYLCASSLRQGAAGNTIYFGEGSWLTVV.

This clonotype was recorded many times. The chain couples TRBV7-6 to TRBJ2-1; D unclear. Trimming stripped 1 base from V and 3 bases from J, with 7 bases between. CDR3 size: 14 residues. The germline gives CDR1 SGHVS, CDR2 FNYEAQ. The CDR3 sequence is CASSLGHSYNEQFF. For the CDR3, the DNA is TGTGCCAGCAGCTTAGGGCATAGCTACAATGAGCAGTTCTTC.

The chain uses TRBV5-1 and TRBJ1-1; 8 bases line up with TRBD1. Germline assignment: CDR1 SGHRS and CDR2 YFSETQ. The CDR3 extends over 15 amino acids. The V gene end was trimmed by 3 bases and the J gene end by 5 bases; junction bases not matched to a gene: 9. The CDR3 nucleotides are TGCGCCAGCAGCTCAGGGACAGGCCTTGGGACTGAAGCTTTCTTT. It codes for CASSSGTGLGTEAFF. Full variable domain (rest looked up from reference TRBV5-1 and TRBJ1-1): KAGVTQTPRYLIKTRGQQVTLSCSPISGHRSVSWYQQTPGQGLQFLFEYFSETQRNKGNFPGRFSGRQFSNSRSEMNVSTLELGDSALYLCASSSGTGLGTEAFFGQGTRLTVV.

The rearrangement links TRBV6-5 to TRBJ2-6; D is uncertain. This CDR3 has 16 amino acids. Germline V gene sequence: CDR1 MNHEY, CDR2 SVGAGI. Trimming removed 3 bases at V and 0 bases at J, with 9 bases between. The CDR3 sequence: CASSYVFSSGANVLTF. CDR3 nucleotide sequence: TGTGCCAGCAGTTATGTCTTCAGCTCTGGGGCCAACGTCCTGACTTTC.

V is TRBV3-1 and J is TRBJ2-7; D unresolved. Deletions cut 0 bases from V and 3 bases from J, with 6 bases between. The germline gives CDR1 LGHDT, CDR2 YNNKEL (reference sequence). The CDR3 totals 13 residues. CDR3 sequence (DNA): TGTGCCAGCAGCCAAGATCGAATCTACGAGCAGTACTTC. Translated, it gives CASSQDRIYEQYF.